This T cell receptor (beta chain) was sequenced in a study of blood T cells in healthy people across ages. Overall study results and limits: Age showed a roughly linear inverse relationship with TCR beta diversity per million T cells.

CDR3 length: 14 residues. V lost 4 bases and J lost 9, with 16 bases in between. Germline loops: CDR1 SGHTA, CDR2 FQGNSA. This clonotype showed up just once. Its specificity is unknown. PCR was performed a second time for roughly 7 to 12 cycles using a sample-barcoded 5' primer and a J-beta primer mix. Each TCR beta cDNA got a 12-nucleotide random molecular identifier. Each single sample gave us at least 3 million CDR3-containing paired-end reads. From the 5' RACE reads, TCRdb called clonotypes with MiXCR, one entry per CDR3 protein. The data show over 600,000 distinct CDR3 sequences, around 50% seen once. Per sample, extraction of total RNA gave at least 6 micrograms in every case.

The chain carries TRBV7-2 and TRBJ2-1, with D perhaps being TRBD1 or TRBD2 (5 bases each). Sample: blood. This clonotype was obtained from a man older than 75 in good health. In DNA form, the CDR3 reads TGTGCCAGCAGCTGGAAGGGACCAGGCTTTGAGCAGTTCTTC. Amino acids: CASSWKGPGFEQFF.